The 25 T cell receptor beta chains reported below all come from one sample, sequenced in a study of PD-L1 blockade in urothelial cancer. The time point: pretreatment peripheral blood. The assay was immunoSEQ multiplex PCR, and TCRdb's table has in-frame clones only and misses some. The data hold about 79,000 clones, with roughly 80% observed a single time. The material sequenced was PBMCs, taken around atezolizumab (anti-PD-L1) treatment. The receptors shown here come from a man aged 40-49 years with urothelial cancer.

This chain uses TRBV5-4 with TRBJ1-2, with 8 bases that match TRBD1. The CDR3 runs 16 residues. With 5 bases clipped from V and 6 bases from J, the junction kept 15 bases outside the gene matches. Germline CDR1 is SGHNT and CDR2 is YYREEE (reference sequence). CDR3 loop: CASSFIETGAKHGYTF. The CDR3 DNA is TGTGCCAGCAGTTTCATCGAGACAGGGGCCAAGCATGGCTACACCTTC.

The V and J genes are TRBV27 and TRBJ2-3, with 8 bases matching TRBD2. The CDR3 runs to 14 residues. V lost 5 bases, J lost 5 bases, and 6 bases stayed unmatched. Germline values: CDR1 MNHEY, CDR2 SMNVEV (reference sequence). The CDR3: CASSSSGMGDTQYF. The DNA of the CDR3 is TGTGCCAGCAGTAGTAGCGGGATGGGAGATACGCAGTATTTT.

This chain joins TRBV18 and TRBJ2-7; D is undetermined. V was shortened by 8 bases and J by 6 bases, with 17 bases between the two germline ends. There are 13 residues in the CDR3. Per the germline V gene, CDR1 is KGHSH and CDR2 is LQKENI. Here the CDR3 DNA reads TGTGCCAGCACCCCCGACATTTCAGCCGAGCAGTACTTC. It yields the protein CASTPDISAEQYF.

The gene calls are TRBV28 and TRBJ2-3; TRBD2 matches 8 bases. The junction had 0 bases not matched to a gene; V was cut back by 2 bases and J by 5 bases. The germline gives CDR1 MDHEN, CDR2 SYDVKM. This CDR3 region has 13 residues. DNA of the CDR3: TGTGCCAGCAGTTTAAGCGGGGGAGATACGCAGTATTTT. It translates to CASSLSGGDTQYF.

This chain links TRBV10-3 with TRBJ2-1; possibly TRBD2 for D (6 bases). This CDR3 spans 15 amino acids. Germline V gene sequence: CDR1 ENHRY, CDR2 SYGVKD. V gave up 0 bases and J gave up 7 bases, with 13 bases separating them. CDR3 region: CAISESGLGRNEQFF. The CDR3 DNA reads TGTGCCATCAGTGAGTCCGGCCTGGGGAGGAATGAGCAGTTCTTC.

V and J are TRBV27 and TRBJ2-2; 8 bases match TRBD1. The germline CDR1 and CDR2 sequences are MNHEY and SMNVEV (reference sequence). The CDR3 length is 15 residues. V shed 2 bases, J shed 2 bases, and the junction held 1 base outside the gene matches. The CDR3 loop reads CASSLGTGNTGELFF. DNA for the CDR3: TGTGCCAGCAGTTTAGGGACAGGCAACACCGGGGAGCTGTTTTTT.

The rearrangement joins TRBV6-5 to TRBJ2-1; 8 bases fit TRBD2. Germline V gives CDR1 MNHEY, CDR2 SVGAGI. J lost 6 bases, V lost 6 bases, and 10 bases had no gene match. The CDR3 length is 15 residues. The CDR3 region has the DNA TGTGCCAGCAGCCCCCTAAGCGGGAGCCCCAATGAGCAGTTCTTC. It yields the protein CASSPLSGSPNEQFF.

The chain is built from TRBV7-8 and TRBJ1-1; D uncertain. The CDR3 consists of 16 residues. V was shortened by 1 base and J by 1 base, with 13 bases between the two germline ends. The V gene's germline CDR1 is SGHVS and CDR2 FQNEAQ. CDR3 sequence reads: CASSLVTGYPNTEAFF. The CDR3 DNA is TGTGCCAGCAGCTTAGTCACGGGTTACCCGAACACTGAAGCTTTCTTT.

This chain uses TRBV29-1 with TRBJ1-4; a possible D gene is TRBD1 (5 bases). Germline V gene sequence: CDR1 SQVTM, CDR2 ANQGSEA. CDR3 size: 13 residues. The V gene lost 5 bases and the J gene lost 7 bases, with 14 bases spanning the gap. As DNA, the CDR3 is TGCAGCGTTCGGGGGGGAGGCGGTGAAAAACTGTTTTTT. It translates to CSVRGGGGEKLFF.

The chain links TRBV25-1 to TRBJ2-3; D gene uncertain. CDR3 size: 12 residues. Germline assignment: CDR1 MGHDK and CDR2 SYGVNS. Trimming removed 6 bases at V and 1 base at J, with 5 bases between. CDR3 sequence (DNA): TGTGCCAGCAGCCGGGGCACAGATACGCAGTATTTT. Translating it yields CASSRGTDTQYF.

The chain joins TRBV28 to TRBJ2-7, with D perhaps matching TRBD2 (5 bases). CDR1 MDHEN and CDR2 SYDVKM come from the germline V gene. The CDR3 extends over 12 amino acids. Trimming pared 1 base from V and 7 bases from J, leaving 8 bases between. CDR3 in DNA: TGTGCCAGCAGTTTATTCCGAGGGGAGCAGTACTTC. Translation gives CASSLFRGEQYF.

The V call is TRBV4-2, the J call TRBJ2-7; 7 nucleotides line up with TRBD2. V shed 3 bases and J 0 bases; nucleotides not matched to a gene: 14. CDR1 LGHNA and CDR2 YNFKEQ come from the germline V gene. The CDR3 spans 18 residues. CDR3 in DNA: TGTGCCAGCAGCCAGGCCGGGACTAACGGGGTTAGCTCCTACGAGCAGTACTTC. This translates into CASSQAGTNGVSSYEQYF.

The chain is built from TRBV5-1 and TRBJ2-7, with no clear D. Germline lookup yields CDR1 SGHRS and CDR2 YFSETQ. Trimming removed 1 base from V and 3 bases from J, with 11 bases in between. This CDR3 contains 14 residues. The CDR3 coding sequence is TGCGCCAGCAGCTTGTACGGGTCCATCTACGAGCAGTACTTC. This sequence encodes CASSLYGSIYEQYF.

This rearrangement joins TRBV5-1 to TRBJ1-4; D possibly corresponds to TRBD1 (5 bases). V lost 4 bases and J lost 3, with 13 bases in between. Germline V lookup: CDR1 SGHRS, CDR2 YFSETQ. The CDR3 is 15 amino acids. CDR3 protein: CASSTDRSSNEKLFF. The CDR3 bases are TGCGCCAGCAGCACCGACAGATCTTCTAATGAAAAACTGTTTTTT. The full variable domain, its missing parts supplied by reference TRBV5-1 and TRBJ1-4, is KAGVTQTPRYLIKTRGQQVTLSCSPISGHRSVSWYQQTPGQGLQFLFEYFSETQRNKGNFPGRFSGRQFSNSRSEMNVSTLELGDSALYLCASSTDRSSNEKLFFGSGTQLSVL.

This chain uses TRBV6-6 with TRBJ2-4; no reliable D call. The CDR3 totals 14 residues. V lost 6 bases, J lost 6 bases, and 15 bases lay in between. Germline lookup yields CDR1 MNHNY and CDR2 SVGAGI (reference sequence). CDR3 residues: CASSSADNGNIQYF. The CDR3 DNA reads TGTGCCAGCAGCTCCGCCGATAACGGAAACATTCAGTACTTC.

V gene TRBV6-1 combines with J gene TRBJ2-3; the match to TRBD2 covers 12 bases. Germline trimming cut 4 bases from V and 2 bases from J; bases unmatched to any gene: 4. Per germline, CDR1 MNHNS and CDR2 SASEGT. The CDR3 has 16 residues. The CDR3 reads CASSALAGGLTDTQYF. CDR3 DNA: TGTGCCAGCAGTGCACTAGCGGGAGGCCTCACAGATACGCAGTATTTT.

The V and J genes are TRBV7-2 and TRBJ2-5; D is possibly TRBD2 (5 bases). CDR1 and CDR2 from the germline V gene are SGHTA and FQGNSA. V dropped 5 bases and J dropped 3 bases, with 10 bases sitting between them. CDR3 length: 13 residues. The CDR3 region has the DNA TGTGCCAGCAGCGGGAGCGCTGAAGAGACCCAGTACTTC. Its protein is CASSGSAEETQYF.

CDR3 in amino acids: CASSPRQDYEQYF. DNA of the CDR3: TGTGCCAGCTCTCCAAGACAGGACTACGAGCAGTACTTC. The chain links TRBV18 to TRBJ2-7; possibly TRBD1 for D (6 bases). The length of the CDR3 is 13 residues. Germline V lookup: CDR1 KGHSH, CDR2 LQKENI. With 6 bases removed from V and 3 bases from J, the gap between germline ends came to 12 bases.

The chain combines TRBV19 with TRBJ2-2; D perhaps matches TRBD2 (5 bases). Trimming left V 6 bases short and J 5 bases short, with 10 bases between. The CDR3 totals 13 residues. Germline V gives CDR1 LNHDA, CDR2 SQIVND (reference sequence). The CDR3 region is CASRIRGTGELFF. The CDR3 coding sequence is TGTGCCAGTAGGATTCGGGGAACCGGGGAGCTGTTTTTT.

The rearrangement links TRBV4-1 to TRBJ1-4; TRBD1 is a possible D gene (5 bases). The CDR3 is made up of 15 amino acids. CDR1 and CDR2 from the germline V gene are MGHRA and YSYEKL. V dropped 0 bases and J dropped 8 bases, with 13 bases sitting between them. The DNA of the CDR3 is TGCGCCAGCAGCCAAGAGCAGCAGGGCCAGGAAAAACTGTTTTTT. Residues: CASSQEQQGQEKLFF.

The chain uses TRBV4-3 and TRBJ2-3; a possible D gene is TRBD2 (5 bases). Germline V lookup: CDR1 LGHNA, CDR2 YSLEER. The CDR3 is made up of 13 amino acids. V was clipped by 4 bases and J by 9 bases, with 14 bases between them. The CDR3 coding sequence is TGCGCCAGCAGCCCCACTCAGACTACCACGCAGTATTTT. As protein: CASSPTQTTTQYF.

The chain couples TRBV5-6 to TRBJ1-5; D perhaps matches TRBD1 (5 bases). The germline gives CDR1 SGHDT, CDR2 YYEEEE. The CDR3 has 15 amino acids. V shed 1 base and J shed 4 bases, with 12 bases lying between them. CDR3 DNA: TGTGCCAGCAGCTTGTGGTGGCAGGGAAATCAGCCCCAGCATTTT. Translating it yields CASSLWWQGNQPQHF.

This chain uses TRBV19 with TRBJ2-2; 10 nucleotides agree with TRBD2. Germline V CDR1 and CDR2: LNHDA, SQIVND (reference sequence). The CDR3 runs 16 residues. V was pared by 10 bases and J by 6 bases, with 14 bases of the junction left unmatched. The CDR3 sequence is CATGGSSGSGAGELFF. In nucleotides, the CDR3 is TGTGCCACGGGGGGATCTAGCGGGAGTGGGGCCGGGGAGCTGTTTTTT.

The V gene is TRBV7-9, the J gene TRBJ2-1; perhaps TRBD2 as D (5 bases). With 5 bases removed from V and 5 bases from J, the gap between germline ends came to 22 bases. This CDR3 spans 17 amino acids. CDR1 SEHNR and CDR2 FQNEAQ come from the germline V gene (reference sequence). CDR3: CASSLPARLAPNNEQFF. CDR3 bases: TGTGCCAGCAGCCTACCCGCACGGCTAGCCCCCAACAATGAGCAGTTCTTC.

This clone was seen just once. The CDR3 DNA follows: TGCGCCAGCAGCCAAGATCGGGGTTGGTTTGAGACCCAGTACTTC. Protein sequence: CASSQDRGWFETQYF. The chain uses TRBV4-3 and TRBJ2-5, with a tentative D call TRBD2 (5 bases). Per the germline V gene, CDR1 is LGHNA and CDR2 is YSLEER. The V end was cut by 0 bases, the J end by 5 bases, with 13 bases between. This CDR3 comprises 15 residues.